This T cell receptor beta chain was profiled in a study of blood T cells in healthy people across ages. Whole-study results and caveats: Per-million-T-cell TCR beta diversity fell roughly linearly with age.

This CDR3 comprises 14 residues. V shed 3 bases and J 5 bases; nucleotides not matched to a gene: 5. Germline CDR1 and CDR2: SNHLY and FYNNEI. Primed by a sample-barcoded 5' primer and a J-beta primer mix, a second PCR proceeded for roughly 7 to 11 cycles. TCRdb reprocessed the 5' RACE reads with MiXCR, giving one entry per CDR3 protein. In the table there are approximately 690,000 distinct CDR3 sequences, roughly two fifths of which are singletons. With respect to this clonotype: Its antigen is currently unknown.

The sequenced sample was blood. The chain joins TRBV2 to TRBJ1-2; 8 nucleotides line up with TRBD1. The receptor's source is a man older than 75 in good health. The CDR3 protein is CASSEDRALYGYTF. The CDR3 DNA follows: TGTGCCAGCAGTGAGGACAGGGCCCTTTATGGCTACACCTTC.